Shown below are 16 T cell receptor beta chains from a single sample sequenced in a study of blood T cell repertoires in COVID-19. Sequenced by immunoSEQ multiplex PCR; TCRdb stores in-frame clones only, minus some. The profile shows roughly 120,000 clones, around 88% of them singletons. Sequencing was carried out using peripheral blood. The receptors shown here come from a woman aged 45 to 65 with active or convalescent COVID-19.

The chain employs TRBV28 and TRBJ1-6; 7 nucleotides match TRBD1. The V and J ends lost 7 bases and 13 bases, in that order; junction bases with no gene match: 7. This CDR3 region has 12 residues. Germline CDR1 reads MDHEN; CDR2 reads SYDVKM. CDR3 nucleotides: TGTGCCAGCACTAACCCCAGGGGGCCCCTCCACTTT. Its protein is CASTNPRGPLHF.

V gene TRBV7-9 combines with J gene TRBJ1-2; D is undetermined. Germline V lookup: CDR1 SEHNR, CDR2 FQNEAQ (reference sequence). With 5 bases removed from V and 0 bases from J, the gap between germline ends came to 4 bases. There are 12 residues in the CDR3. The CDR3 reads CASSQANYGYTF. The CDR3 nucleotides are TGTGCCAGCAGCCAGGCTAACTATGGCTACACCTTC.

This clone has more than one count but fewer than ten. The rearrangement links TRBV30 to TRBJ2-1, with TRBD2 identical over 9 bases. V lost 5 bases and J lost 4; bases outside the gene matches: 0. The CDR3 sequence is 12 residues long. The germline V gene encodes CDR1 GTSNPN and CDR2 SVGIG (reference sequence). CDR3 amino acids: CAWAGGYNEQFF. CDR3 sequence (DNA): TGTGCCTGGGCGGGGGGGTACAATGAGCAGTTCTTC.

The chain joins TRBV11-3 to TRBJ2-1, with D perhaps TRBD1 (6 bases). Germline V gene sequence: CDR1 SGHNT, CDR2 YENEEA. The CDR3 length is 12 residues. The ends were cut back, 5 bases at V and 10 bases at J, with 12 bases in the middle. CDR3 bases: TGTGCCAGCAGCGTTCGGGACACGGAGCAGTTCTTC. As protein: CASSVRDTEQFF.

The rearrangement joins TRBV19 to TRBJ2-1; 10 nucleotides line up with TRBD1. With V trimmed by 10 bases and J by 6 bases, 6 bases remained unmatched. The CDR3 runs 13 residues. Germline lookup yields CDR1 LNHDA and CDR2 SQIVND (reference sequence). The CDR3 coding sequence is TGTGCCACTACGGGACAGGGGTCCAATGAGCAGTTCTTC. As protein: CATTGQGSNEQFF.

CDR3 protein: CSASSGGYQPQHF. CDR3 bases: TGCAGTGCTAGTTCAGGAGGTTACCAGCCCCAGCATTTT. The V call is TRBV20-1, the J call TRBJ1-5; D gene uncertain. The germline V gene encodes CDR1 DFQATT and CDR2 SNEGSKA (reference sequence). The length of the CDR3 is 13 residues. The ends were cut back, 3 bases at V and 7 bases at J, with 13 bases in the middle.

CDR3 nucleotides: TGTGCCAGCAGCTCCACAGGGGAAGGGACCGGGGAGCTGTTTTTT. It yields the protein CASSSTGEGTGELFF. The chain recombines TRBV7-2 with TRBJ2-2, with 7 bases matching TRBD1. The V and J ends lost 4 bases and 5 bases, in that order; junction bases with no gene match: 7. Germline CDR1 SGHTA, CDR2 FQGNSA. This CDR3 has 15 residues.

The chain links TRBV27 to TRBJ2-3; D unclear. Germline CDR1 reads MNHEY; CDR2 reads SMNVEV (reference sequence). This CDR3 comprises 13 residues. With 2 bases removed from V and 2 bases from J, the gap between germline ends came to 5 bases. Here the CDR3 DNA reads TGTGCCAGCAGTTTAATCCTCACAGATACGCAGTATTTT. Residues: CASSLILTDTQYF.

This chain connects TRBV24-1 to TRBJ2-7, with TRBD1 matching over 10 bases. The V gene end was trimmed by 2 bases and the J gene end by 2 bases; junction bases not matched to a gene: 2. The germline CDR1 and CDR2 sequences are KGHDR and SFDVKD. This CDR3 contains 15 residues. CDR3 coding DNA: TGTGCCACCAGTGATTCTGGACAGGGGGCCTACGAGCAGTACTTC. Its translation is CATSDSGQGAYEQYF.

The V call is TRBV25-1, the J call TRBJ2-1; D is possibly TRBD2 (6 bases). Germline CDR1 is MGHDK and CDR2 is SYGVNS. The CDR3 has 18 amino acids. Trimming took 3 bases from V and 7 from J, leaving 25 bases between them. The CDR3 nucleotides read TGTGCCAGCAGTGACGCGACTTCTGGCGGAGGGAACGGAAATGAGCAGTTCTTC. Translated: CASSDATSGGGNGNEQFF.

The chain recombines TRBV5-4 with TRBJ2-3, with TRBD1 matching 9 bases. The CDR3 contains 15 residues. Germline trimming cut 2 bases from V and 1 base from J; bases unmatched to any gene: 2. Germline V gene data show CDR1 as SGHNT and CDR2 as YYREEE (reference sequence). The chain's CDR3 is CASSLRDRGTDTQYF. CDR3 bases: TGTGCCAGCAGCTTAAGGGACAGGGGCACAGATACGCAGTATTTT. Based on the CDR3 plus reference TRBV5-4 and TRBJ2-3, the full variable domain is ETGVTQSPTHLIKTRGQQVTLRCSSQSGHNTVSWYQQALGQGPQFIFQYYREEENGRGNFPPRFSGLQFPNYSSELNVNALELDDSALYLCASSLRDRGTDTQYFGPGTRLTVL.

The CDR3 protein is CATTTGSGNTIYF. CDR3 DNA: TGTGCCACCACGACAGGTAGTGGAAACACCATATATTTT. This chain connects TRBV15 to TRBJ1-3; possibly TRBD1 for D (6 bases). The CDR3 spans 13 residues. The V gene's germline CDR1 is LNHNV and CDR2 YYDKDF (reference sequence). Trimming took off 7 bases at V and 3 bases at J, with 10 bases between the two ends.

The rearrangement uses TRBV19 and TRBJ1-2; D perhaps matches TRBD1 (5 bases). Trimming cost V 4 bases and J 5 bases, with 11 bases left between them. Germline V gene sequence: CDR1 LNHDA, CDR2 SQIVND (reference sequence). This CDR3 has 13 residues. The CDR3 DNA is TGTGCCAGTAGTACCCCACAGGTTTATGGCTACACCTTC. Translated: CASSTPQVYGYTF.

The rearrangement uses TRBV6-6 and TRBJ2-7; no reliable D call. CDR3 length: 11 residues. Trimming left V 7 bases short and J 3 bases short, with 7 bases between. From germline, CDR1 is MNHNY and CDR2 SVGAGI (reference sequence). The CDR3 is CASTANYEQYF. CDR3 DNA: TGTGCCAGCACCGCGAACTACGAGCAGTACTTC.

J is TRBJ1-5 and V is TRBV7-2, with 7 bases matching TRBD1. Germline V lookup: CDR1 SGHTA, CDR2 FQGNSA. The CDR3 runs 14 residues. V lost 5 bases, J lost 4 bases, and 5 bases stayed unmatched. This CDR3 reads CASSVQGGNQPQHF. Here the CDR3 DNA reads TGTGCCAGCAGCGTCCAGGGGGGAAATCAGCCCCAGCATTTT.

V gene TRBV5-6 combines with J gene TRBJ1-4; D perhaps matches TRBD1 (6 bases). This CDR3 comprises 15 residues. Trimming left V 5 bases short and J 4 bases short, with 15 bases between. The V gene's germline CDR1 is SGHDT and CDR2 YYEEEE. CDR3 sequence (DNA): TGTGCCAGCAGATCGATCACAGGGAATAATGAAAAACTGTTTTTT. Protein: CASRSITGNNEKLFF. The full variable domain, in which reference TRBV5-6 and TRBJ1-4 provide the parts outside the CDR3, is DAGVTQSPTHLIKTRGQQVTLRCSPKSGHDTVSWYQQALGQGPQFIFQYYEEEERQRGNFPDRFSGHQFPNYSSELNVNALLLGDSALYLCASRSITGNNEKLFFGSGTQLSVL.